This T cell receptor beta chain emerged from a study of shared clonotypes between healthy human individuals. Germline CDR1 is MNHEY and CDR2 is SMNVEV (reference sequence). The length of the CDR3 is 15 residues. V lost 6 bases, J lost 0 bases, and 11 bases lay in between. Running of the assay took place at deep level. The data were produced by immunoSEQ multiplex PCR, yet TCRdb's version contains in-frame clones alone and is incomplete. Counted here are 1,400,000 or so clones, around 98.5% occurring once; the ten biggest clones make up 0.36%. Study conclusions and caveats: Despite large depth, sorted-subset datasets appeared incompletely sequenced.

On this clone itself: The antigen remains unidentified.

Each of the donors was a healthy adult who was HIV-negative and had not had a recent acute infection or vaccination. V and J are TRBV27 and TRBJ2-2; weak D call: TRBD1 (6 bases). The receptor was derived from a man younger than 40 in good health. The specimen sequenced was naive CD4+ T cells sorted from blood. Documented subset: CD45RA+ positively selected. Here the CDR3 DNA reads TGTGCCAGCAGATTAGGACAGACGAACACCGGGGAGCTGTTTTTT. It yields the protein CASRLGQTNTGELFF.